The 13 T cell receptor beta chains below come from one sample, sequenced in a study of blood T cell repertoires in COVID-19. The assay was immunoSEQ multiplex PCR, and TCRdb's table has in-frame clones only and misses some. Among around 230,000 clones listed, roughly 88% were seen once. The specimen was peripheral blood. The receptor set was obtained from a man in his forties with acute or convalescent COVID-19.

The chain carries TRBV6-5 and TRBJ2-5; TRBD1 is a possible D gene (6 bases). The CDR3 spans 13 residues. Germline V gene lookup returns CDR1 MNHEY and CDR2 SVGAGI. V was shortened by 7 bases and J by 7 bases, with 16 bases between the two germline ends. The CDR3 is CASNFGRGGTQYF. The CDR3 DNA follows: TGTGCCAGCAACTTCGGACGAGGGGGGACCCAGTACTTC.

With respect to this clone: The same CDR3 can be traced to other DNA sequences in this sample. The gene calls are TRBV5-6 and TRBJ1-1; no clear D gene. Trimming pared 2 bases from V and 2 bases from J, leaving 10 bases between. The CDR3 has 14 amino acids. CDR1 SGHDT and CDR2 YYEEEE come from the germline V gene. The CDR3: CASSFSGSNTEAFF. In nucleotides, the CDR3 is TGTGCCAGCAGCTTCTCCGGGAGCAACACTGAAGCTTTCTTT.

This chain connects TRBV10-3 to TRBJ2-2; TRBD2 aligns across 13 bases. Looked up from germline, CDR1 is ENHRY and CDR2 is SYGVKD. This CDR3 has 15 amino acids. V was pared by 6 bases and J by 3 bases, with 1 base of the junction left unmatched. This CDR3 is CAIRGTSGDTGELFF. Written as DNA, the CDR3 is TGTGCCATCAGGGGGACTAGCGGGGACACCGGGGAGCTGTTTTTT.

The chain joins TRBV7-9 to TRBJ1-5; 7 nucleotides line up with TRBD1. Germline V gene lookup returns CDR1 SEHNR and CDR2 FQNEAQ (reference sequence). Trimming removed 3 bases from V and 6 bases from J; junction bases left unmatched: 11. This CDR3 has 16 residues. CDR3 sequence (DNA): TGTGCCAGCAGCTTTGATTCCAGGGGGTTGAGTCAGCCCCAGCATTTT. It yields the protein CASSFDSRGLSQPQHF.

The chain combines TRBV14 with TRBJ1-1, with 7 bases fitting TRBD1. Germline-derived CDR1 and CDR2 are SGHDN and FVKESK. Trimming cost V 4 bases and J 5 bases; bases outside gene matches: 7. The CDR3 has 14 amino acids. The CDR3 loop reads CASSPPDRRTEAFF. CDR3 DNA: TGTGCCAGCAGCCCTCCGGACAGGCGGACTGAAGCTTTCTTT.

This clone was observed a few times. The V call is TRBV4-2, the J call TRBJ1-4; 7 nucleotides agree with TRBD1. The CDR3 length is 16 residues. The germline V gene has CDR1 LGHNA and CDR2 YNFKEQ. V shed 1 base, J shed 4 bases, and the junction held 6 bases outside the gene matches. The CDR3 DNA sequence: TGTGCCAGCAGCCAAGGGGACAGAATGGATAATGAAAAACTGTTTTTT. This encodes CASSQGDRMDNEKLFF.

This chain joins TRBV6-1 and TRBJ2-1; 7 nucleotides align to TRBD2. Trimming at V came to 1 base and at J to 4 bases, leaving 10 bases not matched to a gene. The germline CDR1 and CDR2 sequences are MNHNS and SASEGT. The CDR3 runs to 17 residues. CDR3 region: CASSEVSVLARYNEQFF. As DNA, the CDR3 is TGTGCCAGCAGTGAAGTGTCTGTACTAGCGCGTTACAATGAGCAGTTCTTC.

The genes are TRBV19 and TRBJ2-5; D is perhaps TRBD1 (5 bases). The CDR3 covers 14 residues. Deletions cut 5 bases from V and 1 base from J, with 11 bases between. The germline gives CDR1 LNHDA, CDR2 SQIVND (reference sequence). DNA for the CDR3: TGTGCCAGTAGTGTGGGGCTGATCCAAGAGACCCAGTACTTC. Its protein product is CASSVGLIQETQYF.

This chain uses TRBV25-1 with TRBJ1-2; D not resolved. The germline V gene encodes CDR1 MGHDK and CDR2 SYGVNS. V lost 4 bases, J lost 2 bases, and 5 bases lay in between. The CDR3 is 12 amino acids. CDR3 protein: CASSAQNYGYTF. As DNA, the CDR3 is TGTGCCAGCAGTGCCCAGAACTATGGCTACACCTTC.

The chain recombines TRBV25-1 with TRBJ2-5, with TRBD2 matching over 9 bases. The CDR3 is made up of 16 amino acids. J gave up 5 bases and V 3 bases, and 10 bases lay outside the gene matches. Per germline, CDR1 MGHDK and CDR2 SYGVNS. In DNA, the CDR3 is TGTGCCAGCAGTGAGGCGTCTAGCGGGACCCAGGAGACCCAGTACTTC. As protein: CASSEASSGTQETQYF.

V is TRBV9 and J is TRBJ2-2, with 9 bases identical to TRBD2. From germline, CDR1 is SGDLS and CDR2 YYNGEE. CDR3 length equals 16 residues. V dropped 2 bases and J dropped 4; count of bases not matched to a gene: 6. The chain's CDR3 is CASSVRSGSGTGELFF. The DNA of the CDR3 is TGTGCCAGCAGCGTGCGTAGCGGGAGCGGCACCGGGGAGCTGTTTTTT.

The chain recombines TRBV5-1 with TRBJ2-1, with 8 positions matching TRBD1. CDR1 and CDR2 (germline): SGHRS, YFSETQ. The trim removed 4 bases at V and 2 bases at J, leaving 5 bases unmatched. This CDR3 has 15 residues. The CDR3 coding sequence is TGCGCCAGCAGCCCGGACAGGGCGGCCTACAATGAGCAGTTCTTC. Translated: CASSPDRAAYNEQFF.

The chain combines TRBV29-1 with TRBJ1-4; 7 bases are shared with TRBD1. The trim removed 4 bases at V and 5 bases at J, leaving 7 bases unmatched. The CDR3 is 14 residues long. Germline V lookup: CDR1 SQVTM, CDR2 ANQGSEA. The CDR3 sequence: CSVARATGNEKLFF. DNA of the CDR3: TGCAGCGTTGCTCGCGCGACAGGGAATGAAAAACTGTTTTTT.